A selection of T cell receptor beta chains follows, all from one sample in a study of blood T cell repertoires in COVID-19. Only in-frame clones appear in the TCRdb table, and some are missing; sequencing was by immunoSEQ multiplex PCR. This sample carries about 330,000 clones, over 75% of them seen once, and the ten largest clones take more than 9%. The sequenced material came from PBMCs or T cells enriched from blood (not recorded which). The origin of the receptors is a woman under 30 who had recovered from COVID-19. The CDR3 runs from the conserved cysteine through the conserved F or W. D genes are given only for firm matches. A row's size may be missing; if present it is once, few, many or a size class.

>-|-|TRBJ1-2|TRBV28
CASGTGRGYTF
TGTGCCAGCGGAACAGGGAGAGGCTACACCTTC
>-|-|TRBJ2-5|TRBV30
CAWSVGGPETQYF
TGTGCCTGGAGTGTCGGGGGACCAGAGACCCAGTACTTC
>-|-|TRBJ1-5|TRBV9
CASSVDGEDWNNQPQHF
TGTGCCAGCAGCGTAGATGGGGAGGATTGGAACAATCAGCCCCAGCATTTT
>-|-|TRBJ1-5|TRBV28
CASSSLRYSNQPQHF
TGTGCCAGCAGTTCTCTTCGGTATAGCAATCAGCCCCAGCATTTT
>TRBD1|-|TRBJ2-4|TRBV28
CASSRLIRTGLAKNIQYF
TGTGCCAGCAGTCGGCTTATAAGGACAGGCCTAGCCAAAAACATTCAGTACTTC
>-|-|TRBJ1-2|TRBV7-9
CASSLEMGGYTF
TGTGCCAGCAGCTTAGAAATGGGCGGCTACACCTTC
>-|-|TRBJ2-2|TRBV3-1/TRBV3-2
CASSRSEGFTGELFF
TGTGCCAGCAGCCGAAGTGAGGGATTCACCGGGGAGCTGTTTTTT
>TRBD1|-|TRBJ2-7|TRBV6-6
CASSYGAGTGEDEQYF
TGTGCCAGCAGTTACGGGGCAGGGACAGGGGAGGACGAGCAGTACTTC
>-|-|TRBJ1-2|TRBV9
CASSPGASPDGYTF
TGTGCCAGCAGTCCAGGGGCCTCCCCGGACGGCTACACCTTC
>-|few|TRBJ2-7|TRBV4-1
CASSREDGDEQYF
TGCGCCAGCAGCCGTGAGGACGGGGACGAGCAGTACTTC
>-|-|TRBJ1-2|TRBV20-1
CSATQGGYTF
TGCAGTGCTACACAGGGAGGCTACACCTTC